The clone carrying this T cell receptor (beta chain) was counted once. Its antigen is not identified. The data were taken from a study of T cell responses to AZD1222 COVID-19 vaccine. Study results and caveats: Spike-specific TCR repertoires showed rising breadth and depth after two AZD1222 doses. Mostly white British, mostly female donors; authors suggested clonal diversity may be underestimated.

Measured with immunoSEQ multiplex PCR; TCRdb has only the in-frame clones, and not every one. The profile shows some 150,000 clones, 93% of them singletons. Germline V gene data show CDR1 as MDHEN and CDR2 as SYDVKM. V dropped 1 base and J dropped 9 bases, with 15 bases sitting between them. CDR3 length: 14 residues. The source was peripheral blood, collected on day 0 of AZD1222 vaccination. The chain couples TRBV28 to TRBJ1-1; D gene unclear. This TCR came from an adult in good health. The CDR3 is CASSLSSWRVQAFF. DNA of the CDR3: TGTGCCAGCAGTTTATCATCTTGGAGGGTCCAAGCTTTCTTT.